This T cell receptor beta chain derives from a study of molecular identifiers for immune sequencing clone quantification. Whole-study findings and limits: Clones that had above 20 RNA copies took up over 97% of effector molecules but under 1% in naive cells.

Libraries for naive CD8 T cells, which were made from about 20,000 to 1,000,000 sorted cells, drew on 10%, 30% or 50% of the RNA. The authors gated naive CD8 T cells as CD8+CD4-CCR7+CD45RA+ for sorting. V lost 5 bases and J lost 2, with 13 bases in between. The CDR3 has 14 amino acids. CDR1 and CDR2 from the germline V gene are LNHDA and SQIVND (reference sequence). Only a few counts were recorded for this clonotype. Its antigen is currently unknown. Each CDR3 protein is one row after TCRdb ran MiXCR on the PCR reads. The sample has a few hundred thousand distinct CDR3 sequences; 24% are singletons. The TCR comes from a human donor in good health. Some libraries in this study had Jurkat cell RNA spiked in. The sample comprised naive CD8+ T cells from blood, with Jurkat cell RNA spiked in. Subset indicated: FACS-sorted CD8+CD4-CCR7+CD45RA+ naive T cells. V usage is TRBV19 and J usage is TRBJ2-7; either TRBD1 or TRBD2 may supply D (5 bases each). CDR3: CASSLGPDPYEQYF. DNA for the CDR3: TGTGCCAGTAGTCTGGGACCGGACCCCTACGAGCAGTACTTC.